What follows describes a single T cell receptor beta chain. Its antigen remains unidentified. Germline V gene lookup returns CDR1 LNHDA and CDR2 SQIVND (reference sequence). The length of the CDR3 is 14 residues. Trimming removed 6 bases from V and 2 bases from J, with 13 bases in between. Nominally healthy donors were sampled, though unrecorded immune exposures were likely. The sample belongs to a study of cytomegalovirus exposure and HLA in healthy donors. Points from the study as a whole: Specific recognition of CMV antigens was confirmed in vitro for three chains (all CMV-associated). The listing of 150 to 200 TCR beta chains classed them as cytomegalovirus-associated. Common viral pathogens were later found to be apparently linked to several of the most significant clusters.

It was with 60 Vbeta and 13 Jbeta primers that the PCR ran. TCRdb's table, derived via immunoSEQ multiplex PCR, lists solely in-frame clones and lacks some. The data show about 190,000 clones, with 60% to 80% seen just once and 3.1% held by the top ten. Specimen: PBMCs. The receptor was derived from a woman aged 25 to 39 in good health and CMV-seropositive. J is TRBJ1-1 and V is TRBV19; possibly TRBD1 for D (6 bases). CDR3 sequence: CASSNTGINTEAFF. The CDR3 DNA sequence: TGTGCCAGTAGCAATACAGGGATCAACACTGAAGCTTTCTTT.